Listed here are 27 T cell receptor beta chains from one sample, sequenced in a study of shared clonotypes between healthy human individuals. Repertoires were generated with immunoSEQ multiplex PCR, while TCRdb's copy carries only in-frame clones and drops some. The repertoire holds some 740,000 clones, with more than 85% as singletons. Naive CD8 cells comprised CD45RO-negative, CCR7-positively selected cells, excluding terminally differentiated effector memory CD45RA+ cells. The sequenced sample was naive CD8+ T cells sorted from blood. Every receptor here comes from a man aged 25 to 40 in good health.

The V and J genes are TRBV19 and TRBJ1-4; the D gene is possibly TRBD1 (6 bases). V dropped 9 bases and J dropped 5 bases, with 16 bases sitting between them. Germline-derived CDR1 and CDR2 are LNHDA and SQIVND (reference sequence). There are 14 residues in the CDR3. CDR3 in amino acids: CASARGGTNEKLFF. For the CDR3, the DNA is TGTGCCAGCGCAAGGGGGGGAACCAATGAAAAACTGTTTTTT.

The chain has TRBV5-5 and TRBJ2-7, with 9 bases aligning to TRBD2. The CDR3 is 15 amino acids. V lost 7 bases and J lost 6; bases outside the gene matches: 14. Looked up from germline, CDR1 is SGHKS and CDR2 is YYEKEE (reference sequence). CDR3 protein: CASVSGLATVGEQYF. CDR3 nucleotide sequence: TGTGCCAGCGTTTCGGGACTAGCAACGGTCGGCGAGCAGTACTTC.

This clone was recorded only once. V and J are TRBV6-6 and TRBJ2-1; D gene uncertain. Germline CDR1 reads MNHNY; CDR2 reads SVGAGI (reference sequence). CDR3 size: 13 residues. With 0 bases removed from V and 6 bases from J, the gap between germline ends came to 6 bases. The CDR3 here is CASSYSKLNEQFF. For the CDR3, the DNA is TGTGCCAGCAGTTACTCGAAACTCAATGAGCAGTTCTTC.

The V and J genes are TRBV14 and TRBJ1-2, with D tentatively TRBD1 (6 bases). CDR1 and CDR2 (germline): SGHDN, FVKESK. V lost 0 bases and J lost 4, with 12 bases in between. CDR3 size: 15 residues. CDR3 sequence reads: CASSQDRGRRYGYTF. CDR3 bases: TGTGCCAGCAGCCAAGATCGGGGGCGCCGCTATGGCTACACCTTC.

This chain joins TRBV9 and TRBJ2-3; weak D call: TRBD2 (5 bases). V lost 1 base, J lost 7 bases, and 10 bases lay in between. From germline, CDR1 is SGDLS and CDR2 YYNGEE. The CDR3 has 13 residues. This CDR3 reads CASSVNDGNTQYF. CDR3 bases: TGTGCCAGCAGCGTAAACGACGGGAATACGCAGTATTTT.

The V and J genes are TRBV5-1 and TRBJ1-5; 8 bases fit TRBD1. Germline values: CDR1 SGHRS, CDR2 YFSETQ. Unmatched junction bases numbered 5, after V lost 0 bases and J lost 6 bases. The CDR3 is 15 residues long. The DNA for the CDR3 is TGCGCCAGCAGCTTGGGACAGGGGACGGGTCAGCCCCAGCATTTT. Amino acid sequence: CASSLGQGTGQPQHF.

V gene TRBV7-8 combines with J gene TRBJ2-3; the match to TRBD2 covers 7 bases. This CDR3 has 14 residues. Germline loops: CDR1 SGHVS, CDR2 FQNEAQ. The J segment lost 5 bases and the V segment lost 0 bases, leaving 2 bases of the junction unmatched. CDR3 DNA sequence: TGTGCCAGCAGCTTAGCAGGGAGGGAAGATACGCAGTATTTT. Amino acids: CASSLAGREDTQYF.

This rearrangement joins TRBV29-1 to TRBJ1-1, with D possibly being TRBD1 (5 bases). Trimming removed 5 bases from V and 3 bases from J, with 10 bases in between. CDR1 is SQVTM, CDR2 ANQGSEA, per germline. The CDR3 covers 12 residues. CDR3 sequence (DNA): TGCAGCGTTATAGGGACTGACACTGAAGCTTTCTTT. Its translation: CSVIGTDTEAFF.

The chain couples TRBV18 to TRBJ1-4; 7 bases align to TRBD1. The J segment lost 2 bases and the V segment lost 4 bases, leaving 10 bases of the junction unmatched. Looked up from germline, CDR1 is KGHSH and CDR2 is LQKENI. The CDR3 totals 17 residues. The CDR3 protein is CASSLNRGWETNEKLFF. CDR3 bases: TGTGCCAGCTCACTGAACAGGGGATGGGAGACTAATGAAAAACTGTTTTTT.

Only one count was recorded for this clone. V usage is TRBV5-1 and J usage is TRBJ2-1; 9 bases are shared with TRBD2. The V segment lost 1 base and the J segment 10 bases; nucleotides outside the gene matches: 3. This CDR3 has 13 amino acids. Germline CDR1 and CDR2: SGHRS and YFSETQ. CDR3 sequence reads: CASSLNSGREQFF. In DNA, the CDR3 is TGCGCCAGCAGCTTGAATAGCGGGAGAGAGCAGTTCTTC.

V and J are TRBV5-6 and TRBJ2-1; 11 bases match TRBD2. Germline loops: CDR1 SGHDT, CDR2 YYEEEE. The CDR3 contains 19 residues. The junction had 13 bases not matched to a gene; V was cut back by 1 base and J by 4 bases. In DNA, the CDR3 is TGTGCCAGCAGCTTGAGCCTTAGTCTTAGCGGGAGGGCATACAATGAGCAGTTCTTC. Its translation: CASSLSLSLSGRAYNEQFF.

This rearrangement joins TRBV19 to TRBJ2-7, with D perhaps matching TRBD1 (6 bases). Germline loops: CDR1 LNHDA, CDR2 SQIVND (reference sequence). The germline V and J ends were trimmed by 6 bases and 2 bases, with 14 bases remaining between them. The CDR3 is 14 amino acids. Here the CDR3 reads CASRQKDSTYEQYF. The CDR3 nucleotides are TGTGCCAGTAGACAGAAGGACAGTACCTACGAGCAGTACTTC.

The chain combines TRBV29-1 with TRBJ2-5; D uncertain. The CDR3 has 14 amino acids. CDR1 is SQVTM and CDR2 is ANQGSEA in the germline V gene. Trimming stripped 3 bases from V and 5 bases from J, with 16 bases between. CDR3 amino acids: CSVDLFEAGETQYF. As DNA, the CDR3 is TGCAGCGTTGACTTATTCGAGGCCGGGGAGACCCAGTACTTC.

This clone was recorded a few times. The genes are TRBV7-9 and TRBJ2-7, with D perhaps matching TRBD2 (5 bases). V gave up 8 bases and J gave up 2 bases, with 10 bases separating them. Germline CDR1 SEHNR, CDR2 FQNEAQ (reference sequence). This CDR3 region has 12 residues. This chain's CDR3 is CASADSPYEQYF. The CDR3 nucleotides are TGTGCCAGCGCGGACTCCCCCTACGAGCAGTACTTC.

The chain carries TRBV19 and TRBJ1-1, with TRBD1 matching over 9 bases. Germline CDR1 and CDR2: LNHDA and SQIVND (reference sequence). The CDR3 is 15 amino acids. V lost 9 bases to trimming and J lost 4 bases; unmatched junction nucleotides: 12. CDR3 loop: CASIDRGKGGTEAFF. Written as DNA, the CDR3 is TGTGCCAGCATTGACAGGGGGAAAGGTGGCACTGAAGCTTTCTTT.

The rearrangement uses TRBV25-1 and TRBJ2-1; D remains ambiguous. In germline, CDR1 is MGHDK, CDR2 SYGVNS. The V end lost 4 bases, the J end lost 2 bases, and 15 bases lay between the germline ends. The CDR3 runs to 16 residues. Here the CDR3 DNA reads TGTGCCAGCAGTGGGGGTTACAGCCGGGCCTACAATGAGCAGTTCTTC. Protein: CASSGGYSRAYNEQFF.

This chain links TRBV15 with TRBJ1-1; D remains ambiguous. Germline lookup yields CDR1 LNHNV and CDR2 YYDKDF (reference sequence). The CDR3 has 15 amino acids. The V end lost 3 bases, the J end lost 0 bases, and 11 bases lay between the germline ends. The CDR3 sequence: CATSSLSVLNTEAFF. In DNA, the CDR3 is TGTGCCACCAGCAGTCTCAGCGTTCTGAACACTGAAGCTTTCTTT.

The chain uses TRBV4-3 and TRBJ2-2, with 9 bases aligning to TRBD1. The germline gives CDR1 LGHNA, CDR2 YSLEER. The CDR3 covers 17 residues. V shed 4 bases and J 6 bases; nucleotides not matched to a gene: 12. The CDR3 DNA sequence: TGCGCCAGCAGCCCCGACGGACAGGGGTTTGGGGCCGGGGAGCTGTTTTTT. Translating gives CASSPDGQGFGAGELFF.

CDR3 amino acids: CAWSIPGPDTQYF. The CDR3 DNA is TGTGCCTGGAGTATACCGGGGCCAGATACGCAGTATTTT. The rearrangement links TRBV30 to TRBJ2-3; D may correspond to TRBD1 or TRBD2 (5 bases each). Germline V lookup: CDR1 GTSNPN, CDR2 SVGIG (reference sequence). V lost 2 bases and J lost 4, with 10 bases in between. The CDR3 totals 13 residues. The full variable domain, its missing parts supplied by reference TRBV30 and TRBJ2-3, is SQTIHQWPATLVQPVGSPLSLECTVEGTSNPNLYWYRQAAGRGLQLLFYSVGIGQISSEVPQNLSASRPQDRQFILSSKKLLLSDSGFYLCAWSIPGPDTQYFGPGTRLTVL.

The CDR3 is CASRPGIGANVLTF. The CDR3, as DNA: TGTGCCAGCCGCCCCGGGATTGGGGCCAACGTCCTGACTTTC. The gene calls are TRBV19 and TRBJ2-6; D is possibly TRBD2 (5 bases). The germline V and J ends were trimmed by 9 bases and 3 bases, with 12 bases remaining between them. There are 14 residues in the CDR3. Per germline, CDR1 LNHDA and CDR2 SQIVND (reference sequence).

The chain joins TRBV25-1 to TRBJ2-2, with TRBD2 identical over 7 bases. This CDR3 spans 18 amino acids. Unmatched junction bases numbered 12, after V lost 0 bases and J lost 5 bases. Germline V gene data show CDR1 as MGHDK and CDR2 as SYGVNS. The CDR3 DNA sequence: TGTGCCAGCAGTGAATACCCCATTGGGCGGGAGTATACCGGGGAGCTGTTTTTT. Protein product: CASSEYPIGREYTGELFF.

This sequence joins TRBV27 and TRBJ1-2, with TRBD1 matching over 8 bases. CDR1 and CDR2 (germline): MNHEY, SMNVEV (reference sequence). This CDR3 has 18 amino acids. The trim removed 1 base at V and 0 bases at J, leaving 10 bases unmatched. The CDR3 loop is CASSLWGAGGVANYGYTF. CDR3 bases: TGTGCCAGCAGTTTATGGGGGGCAGGGGGCGTAGCTAACTATGGCTACACCTTC.

The chain carries TRBV30 and TRBJ2-3, with D perhaps matching TRBD1 (5 bases). With 5 bases removed from V and 2 bases from J, the gap between germline ends came to 11 bases. Germline V gene lookup returns CDR1 GTSNPN and CDR2 SVGIG (reference sequence). CDR3 length: 13 residues. As DNA, the CDR3 is TGTGCCTGGGAAGGGGATAACACAGATACGCAGTATTTT. This translates into CAWEGDNTDTQYF.

The chain joins TRBV7-9 to TRBJ2-7; D perhaps matches TRBD1 (5 bases). Trimming took 3 bases from V and 3 from J, leaving 12 bases between them. Germline V gene sequence: CDR1 SEHNR, CDR2 FQNEAQ (reference sequence). The CDR3 runs to 14 residues. DNA of the CDR3: TGTGCCAGCAGCTTGGCAGGGAATGACTACGAGCAGTACTTC. This encodes CASSLAGNDYEQYF.

The rearrangement joins TRBV10-2 to TRBJ1-1; D is undetermined. From germline, CDR1 is WSHSY and CDR2 SAAADI. The CDR3 contains 14 residues. Trimming took off 1 base at V and 4 bases at J, with 10 bases between the two ends. The CDR3 spells CASSEFSSTTEAFF. The DNA for the CDR3 is TGCGCCAGCAGTGAGTTCTCAAGTACCACTGAAGCTTTCTTT.

This chain connects TRBV6-5 to TRBJ2-7, with TRBD1 identical over 9 bases. Germline V CDR1 and CDR2: MNHEY, SVGAGI. The ends lost 4 bases at V and 5 bases at J; junction bases unmatched: 9. This CDR3 has 15 amino acids. CDR3: CASSSPGTGRDEQYF. The CDR3 nucleotides read TGTGCCAGCAGTTCCCCCGGGACAGGGAGGGACGAGCAGTACTTC.

This clone occurred once. The CDR3 loop reads CASSSWGQGDNQPQHF. In DNA, the CDR3 is TGTGCCAGCAGTTCTTGGGGGCAGGGGGACAATCAGCCCCAGCATTTT. V and J are TRBV28 and TRBJ1-5, with 7 bases that match TRBD1. V was pared by 4 bases and J by 3 bases, with 9 bases of the junction left unmatched. The CDR3 length is 16 residues. Germline V gives CDR1 MDHEN, CDR2 SYDVKM.